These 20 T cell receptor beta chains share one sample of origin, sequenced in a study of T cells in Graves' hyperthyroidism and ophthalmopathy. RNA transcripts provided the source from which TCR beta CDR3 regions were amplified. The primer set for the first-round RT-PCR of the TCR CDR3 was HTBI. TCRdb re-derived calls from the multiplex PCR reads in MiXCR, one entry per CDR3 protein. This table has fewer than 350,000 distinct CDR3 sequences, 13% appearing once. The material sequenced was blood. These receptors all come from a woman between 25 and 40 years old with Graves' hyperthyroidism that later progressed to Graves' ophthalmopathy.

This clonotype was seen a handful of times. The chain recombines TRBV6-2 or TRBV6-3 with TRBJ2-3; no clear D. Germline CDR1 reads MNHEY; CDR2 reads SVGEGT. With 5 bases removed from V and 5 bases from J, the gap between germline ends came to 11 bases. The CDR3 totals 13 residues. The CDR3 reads CASSTDPLDTQYF. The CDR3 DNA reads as TGTGCCAGCAGTACGGACCCCTTAGATACGCAGTATTTT.

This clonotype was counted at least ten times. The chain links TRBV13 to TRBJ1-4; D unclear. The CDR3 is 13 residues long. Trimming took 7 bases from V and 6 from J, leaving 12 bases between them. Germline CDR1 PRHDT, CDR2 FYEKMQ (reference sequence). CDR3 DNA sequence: TGTGCCAGCAAAAAGGGCGCGGATGAAAAACTGTTTTTT. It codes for CASKKGADEKLFF.

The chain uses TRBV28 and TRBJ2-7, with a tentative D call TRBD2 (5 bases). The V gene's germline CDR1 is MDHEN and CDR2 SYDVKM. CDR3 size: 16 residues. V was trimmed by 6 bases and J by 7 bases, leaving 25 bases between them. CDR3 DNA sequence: TGTGCCAGCAGCGCAGCCTCGGGGTCTATCCCTCCTGAGCAGTACTTC. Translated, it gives CASSAASGSIPPEQYF.

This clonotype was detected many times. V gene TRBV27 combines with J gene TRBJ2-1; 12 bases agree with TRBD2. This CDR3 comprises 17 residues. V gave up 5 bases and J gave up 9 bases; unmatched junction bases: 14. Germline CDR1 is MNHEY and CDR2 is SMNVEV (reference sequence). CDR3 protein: CASSTLRLAGAVGEQFF. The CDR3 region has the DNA TGTGCCAGCAGTACCCTTCGACTAGCGGGAGCTGTAGGTGAGCAGTTCTTC.

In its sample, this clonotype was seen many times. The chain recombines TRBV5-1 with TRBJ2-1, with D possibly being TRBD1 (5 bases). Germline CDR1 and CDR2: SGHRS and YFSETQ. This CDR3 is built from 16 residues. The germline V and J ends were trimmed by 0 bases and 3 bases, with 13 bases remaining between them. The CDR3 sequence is CASSLVGETDYNEQFF. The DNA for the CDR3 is TGCGCCAGCAGCTTGGTCGGCGAGACAGACTACAATGAGCAGTTCTTC.

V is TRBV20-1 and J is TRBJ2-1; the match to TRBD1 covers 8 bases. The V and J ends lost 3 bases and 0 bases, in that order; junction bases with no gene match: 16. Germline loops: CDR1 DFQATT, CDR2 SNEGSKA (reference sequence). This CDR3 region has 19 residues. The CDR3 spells CSASPLGRGLESSYNEQFF. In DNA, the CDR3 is TGCAGTGCTAGCCCCCTCGGCAGGGGGCTAGAGAGCTCCTACAATGAGCAGTTCTTC.

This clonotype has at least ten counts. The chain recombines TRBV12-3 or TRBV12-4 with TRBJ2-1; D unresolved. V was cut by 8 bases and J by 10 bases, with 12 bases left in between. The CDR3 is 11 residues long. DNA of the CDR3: TGTGCCAGCGGGGTTTTGGAGGAGCAGTTCTTC. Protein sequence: CASGVLEEQFF.

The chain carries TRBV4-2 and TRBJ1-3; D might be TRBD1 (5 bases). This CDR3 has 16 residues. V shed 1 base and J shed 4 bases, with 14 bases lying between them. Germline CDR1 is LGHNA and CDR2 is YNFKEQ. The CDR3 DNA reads TGTGCCAGCAGCCAAGGGAAAGGGGCGTACGGAAACACCATATATTTT. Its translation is CASSQGKGAYGNTIYF.

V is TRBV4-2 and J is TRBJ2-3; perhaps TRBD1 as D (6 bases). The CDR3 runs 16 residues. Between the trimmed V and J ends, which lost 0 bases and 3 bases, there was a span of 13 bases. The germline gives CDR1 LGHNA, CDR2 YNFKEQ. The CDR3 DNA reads TGTGCCAGCAGCCAAGATCGAGGGGGTAGTACAGATACGCAGTATTTT. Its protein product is CASSQDRGGSTDTQYF.

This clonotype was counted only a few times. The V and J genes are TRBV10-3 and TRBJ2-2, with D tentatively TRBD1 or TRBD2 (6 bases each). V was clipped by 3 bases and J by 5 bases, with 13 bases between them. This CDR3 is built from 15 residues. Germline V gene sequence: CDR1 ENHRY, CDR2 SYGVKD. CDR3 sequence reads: CAISDRGGKTGELFF. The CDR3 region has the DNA TGTGCCATCAGTGACAGGGGAGGAAAGACCGGGGAGCTGTTTTTT.

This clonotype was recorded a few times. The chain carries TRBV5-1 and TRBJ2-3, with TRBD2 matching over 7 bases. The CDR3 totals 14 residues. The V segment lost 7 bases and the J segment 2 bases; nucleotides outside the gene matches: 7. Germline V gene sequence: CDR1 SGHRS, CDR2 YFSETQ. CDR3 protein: CASHLAVDTDTQYF. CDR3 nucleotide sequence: TGCGCCAGCCATCTAGCGGTCGACACAGATACGCAGTATTTT. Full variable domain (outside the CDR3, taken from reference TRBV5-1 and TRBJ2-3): KAGVTQTPRYLIKTRGQQVTLSCSPISGHRSVSWYQQTPGQGLQFLFEYFSETQRNKGNFPGRFSGRQFSNSRSEMNVSTLELGDSALYLCASHLAVDTDTQYFGPGTRLTVL.

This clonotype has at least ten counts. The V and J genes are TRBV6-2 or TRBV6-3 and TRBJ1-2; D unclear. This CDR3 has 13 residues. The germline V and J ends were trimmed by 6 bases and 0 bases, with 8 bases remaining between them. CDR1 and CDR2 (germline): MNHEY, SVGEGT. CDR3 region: CASSFRTNYGYTF. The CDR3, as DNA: TGTGCCAGCAGCTTCAGGACTAACTATGGCTACACCTTC.

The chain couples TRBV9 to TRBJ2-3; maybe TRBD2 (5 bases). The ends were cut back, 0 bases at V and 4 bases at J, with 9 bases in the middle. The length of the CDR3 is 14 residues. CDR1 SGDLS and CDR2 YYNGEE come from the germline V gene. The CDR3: CASSVVAGADTQYF. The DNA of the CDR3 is TGTGCCAGCAGCGTAGTGGCGGGCGCAGATACGCAGTATTTT.

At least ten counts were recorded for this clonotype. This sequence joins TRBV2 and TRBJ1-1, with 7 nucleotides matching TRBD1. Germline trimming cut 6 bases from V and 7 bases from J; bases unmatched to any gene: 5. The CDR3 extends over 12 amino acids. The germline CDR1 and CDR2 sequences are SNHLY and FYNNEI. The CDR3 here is CASSPQGGEAFF. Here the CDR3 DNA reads TGTGCCAGCAGCCCCCAGGGGGGTGAAGCTTTCTTT.

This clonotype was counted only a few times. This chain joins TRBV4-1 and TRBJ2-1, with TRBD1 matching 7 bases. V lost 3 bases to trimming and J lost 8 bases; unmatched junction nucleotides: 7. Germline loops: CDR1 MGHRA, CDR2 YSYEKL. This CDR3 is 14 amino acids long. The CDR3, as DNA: TGCGCCAGCAGCCAGGAAAGGGGGCGGGATGAGCAGTTCTTC. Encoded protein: CASSQERGRDEQFF.

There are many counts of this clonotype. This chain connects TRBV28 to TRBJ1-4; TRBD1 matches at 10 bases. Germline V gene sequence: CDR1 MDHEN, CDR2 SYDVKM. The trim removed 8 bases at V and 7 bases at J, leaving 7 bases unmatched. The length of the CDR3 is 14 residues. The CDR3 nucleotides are TGTGCCAGCGGGGGACAGGGGATGTTTGAAAAACTGTTTTTT. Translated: CASGGQGMFEKLFF.

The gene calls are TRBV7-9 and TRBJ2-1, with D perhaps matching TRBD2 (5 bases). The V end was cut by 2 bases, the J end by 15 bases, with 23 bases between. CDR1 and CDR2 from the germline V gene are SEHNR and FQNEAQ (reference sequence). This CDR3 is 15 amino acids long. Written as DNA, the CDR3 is TGTGCCAGCAGCTTATTAGTACACAGCGGCGGCCCCCCGTTCTTC. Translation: CASSLLVHSGGPPFF.

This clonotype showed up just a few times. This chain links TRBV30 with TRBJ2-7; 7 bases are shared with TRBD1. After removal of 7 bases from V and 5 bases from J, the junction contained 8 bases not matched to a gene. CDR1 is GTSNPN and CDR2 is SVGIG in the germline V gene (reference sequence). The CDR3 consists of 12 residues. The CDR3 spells CAFSTGAHEQYF. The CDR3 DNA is TGTGCCTTCTCTACAGGGGCTCACGAGCAGTACTTC.

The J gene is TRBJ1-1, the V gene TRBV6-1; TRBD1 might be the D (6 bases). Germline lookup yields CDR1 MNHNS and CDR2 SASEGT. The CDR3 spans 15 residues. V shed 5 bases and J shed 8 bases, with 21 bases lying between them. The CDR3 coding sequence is TGTGCCAGCAGTCACGGGGGCCGAACTAAAGGAGAAGCTTTCTTT. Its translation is CASSHGGRTKGEAFF.

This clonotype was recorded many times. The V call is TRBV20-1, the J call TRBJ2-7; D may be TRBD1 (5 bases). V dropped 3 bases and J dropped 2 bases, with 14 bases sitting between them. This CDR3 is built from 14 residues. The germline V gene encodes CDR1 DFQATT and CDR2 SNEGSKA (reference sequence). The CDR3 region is CSASSLTGAYEQYF. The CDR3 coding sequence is TGCAGTGCTAGTTCGCTCACAGGAGCCTACGAGCAGTACTTC.